One TCR beta chain is described in this entry. Its specificity is not known. A junction end diverges from the germline sequence, so it may reflect a read error. Bulk TCR library preparation followed previously described methods with listed TCR primers. TCRdb independently ran MiXCR on the PCR reads; one entry per CDR3 protein. The sample lists more than 450,000 distinct CDR3 sequences, under 30% seen once, with just over 0.75% in the top ten. The CDR3 totals 15 residues. The germline CDR1 and CDR2 sequences are SGHAT and FQNNGV. This sample was taken from a study of molecular identifiers for immune sequencing clone quantification. Looking at the study overall: Naive CD8 RNA (around 20,000 or 100,000 cells) was divided into five aliquots, with four sequenced.

The study's findings and limits: One cell's worth of spiked Jurkat TCR RNA was reportedly detectable among 900,000 to 1,000,000 naive cells.

The authors sorted naive CD8 T cells as CD8+CD4-CCR7+CD45RA+. The chain links TRBV11-2 to TRBJ1-5, with D possibly matching TRBD1 (5 bases). Sequenced input: naive CD8+ T cells from blood, with Jurkat cell RNA spiked in. Subset denoted: FACS-sorted CD8+CD4-CCR7+CD45RA+ naive T cells. The origin of this receptor is a human donor in good health. Some libraries in this study had Jurkat cell RNA spiked in. The CDR3 protein is CAISLAPGSNQPQHF. The CDR3 DNA reads as TGTGCCATCAGCTTAGCGCCAGGGAGCAATCAGCCCCAGCATTTT.